Listed below are T cell receptor beta chains from one sample, sequenced in a study of metastatic and nonmetastatic thyroid tumors. TCRdb re-processed the PCR reads through MiXCR. The sample lists 15,000 to 20,000 clones, approximately 35% occurring once. Sequencing was done on a sample of tumor tissue. The receptors shown here come from a male donor with papillary thyroid cancer or a benign thyroid nodule (not recorded which). Some clones in this sample may be carry-over from other donors' samples. Each CDR3 is given with its conserved first and last residue. Each record gives: CDR3 length, V gene, CDR3 protein.

length: 15; V: TRBV20-1; CDR3: CSARRQREGSDTQYF
length: 15; V: TRBV5-1; CDR3: CASTSLVGFTDTQYF
length: 13; V: TRBV12-3/TRBV12-4; CDR3: CASSFDKSYEQFF
length: 14; V: TRBV20-1; CDR3: CSASYRVAGFEQYF
length: 14; V: TRBV6-5; CDR3: CASSYGDGHYGYTF
length: 15; V: TRBV6-1; CDR3: CASSALPGTGDGYTF
length: 14; V: TRBV11-3; CDR3: CASSRLTGGYGYTF
length: 15; V: TRBV4-1; CDR3: CASSPPSGDNYGYTF
length: 14; V: TRBV7-9; CDR3: CASSQRYGDTEAFF
length: 13; V: TRBV3-1; CDR3: CASSQDMIQTQYF
length: 15; V: TRBV7-8; CDR3: CASSPRDGLRETQYF
length: 14; V: TRBV20-1; CDR3: CSARDRSRSYEQYF
length: 13; V: TRBV6-1; CDR3: CASSWYRGTETFF
length: 16; V: TRBV4-2; CDR3: CASSPRGGRNTHEQYF
length: 14; V: TRBV6-1; CDR3: CASSRDRLTGELFF
length: 15; V: TRBV13; CDR3: CASSPRQGTGNTIYF
length: 17; V: TRBV12-3/TRBV12-4; CDR3: CASSPPFAGWPGYEQFF
length: 15; V: TRBV5-1; CDR3: CASSLGGINYEKLFF
length: 14; V: TRBV20-1; CDR3: CSASSLAVMVTQYF
length: 17; V: TRBV20-1; CDR3: CSVSPLSGRGTYNEQFF
length: 16; V: TRBV29-1; CDR3: CSVPTGVLLYTDTQYF
length: 13; V: TRBV2; CDR3: CASSGRPIYGYTF
length: 13; V: TRBV7-9; CDR3: CASSLSRDQPQHF
length: 16; V: TRBV11-2; CDR3: CASGTGSRRDTGELFF
length: 14; V: TRBV20-1; CDR3: CSARDPGQGYGYTF
length: 15; V: TRBV28; CDR3: CASIGARLWYNEKFF
length: 12; V: TRBV7-2; CDR3: CASSLSGGEQFF
length: 15; V: TRBV15; CDR3: CATSTYGQENQPQHF
length: 14; V: TRBV7-4; CDR3: CASSLAGNTGELFF
length: 16; V: TRBV20-1; CDR3: CSAHGYLEGIINEQFF
length: 15; V: TRBV2; CDR3: CASSEVARRTYEQYF
length: 17; V: TRBV6-1; CDR3: CASSETKFGGIGYEQYF
length: 16; V: TRBV6-1; CDR3: CASSTLMTRWSQPQHF
length: 16; V: TRBV7-9; CDR3: CASSLGTGTGVSEQFF
length: 15; V: TRBV11-1; CDR3: CDSSTGKGTYNEQFF
length: 12; V: TRBV11-3; CDR3: CASSSSGVTQYF
length: 17; V: TRBV6-8; CDR3: CDSSSVRVDLANENLFF
length: 15; V: TRBV3-1; CDR3: CASSQDLWDRGQAFF
length: 12; V: TRBV6-4; CDR3: CASSLGYYEQYF
length: 15; V: TRBV6-1; CDR3: CASSEGAGVTDTQYF
length: 16; V: TRBV6-2/TRBV6-3; CDR3: CASSSPGLAAKDEQFF
length: 14; V: TRBV10-3; CDR3: CATGESSNTYEQYF
length: 14; V: TRBV6-2/TRBV6-3; CDR3: CASSPTQGSGELFF
length: 16; V: TRBV4-1; CDR3: CASSQGVVRASVEQYF
length: 15; V: TRBV30; CDR3: CAWSALSGTGVGYTF
length: 14; V: TRBV6-1; CDR3: CASSLAGRSYEQYF
length: 17; V: TRBV11-2; CDR3: CASSLGKSGRAEDTQYF
length: 12; V: TRBV27; CDR3: CASRNSRGEQFF
length: 12; V: TRBV29-1; CDR3: CSVWDTTHEQFF
length: 12; V: TRBV30; CDR3: CAWSSLDQPQHF
length: 14; V: TRBV6-1; CDR3: CASRARDRVQPQHF
length: 16; V: TRBV6-6; CDR3: CAISYRGGAGRTEAFF